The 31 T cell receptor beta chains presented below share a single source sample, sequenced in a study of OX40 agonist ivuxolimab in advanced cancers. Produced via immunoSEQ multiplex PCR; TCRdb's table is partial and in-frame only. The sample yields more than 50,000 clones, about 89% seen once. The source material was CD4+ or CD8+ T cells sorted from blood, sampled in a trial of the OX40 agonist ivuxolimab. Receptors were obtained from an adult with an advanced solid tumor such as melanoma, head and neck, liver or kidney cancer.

The CDR3 spells CASSRAGDQPQHF. For the CDR3, the DNA is TGTGCCAGTAGTCGAGCGGGCGATCAGCCCCAGCATTTT. The gene calls are TRBV19 and TRBJ1-5; D gene ambiguous. Germline V gene lookup returns CDR1 LNHDA and CDR2 SQIVND (reference sequence). Trimming took 5 bases from V and 5 from J, leaving 10 bases between them. The CDR3 length is 13 residues.

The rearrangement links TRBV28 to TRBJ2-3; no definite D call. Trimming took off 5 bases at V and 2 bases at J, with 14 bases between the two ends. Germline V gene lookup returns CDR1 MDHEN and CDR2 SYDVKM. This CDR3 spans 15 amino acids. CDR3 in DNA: TGTGCCAGCAGTGGACCCGCGGAACTCACAGATACGCAGTATTTT. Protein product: CASSGPAELTDTQYF.

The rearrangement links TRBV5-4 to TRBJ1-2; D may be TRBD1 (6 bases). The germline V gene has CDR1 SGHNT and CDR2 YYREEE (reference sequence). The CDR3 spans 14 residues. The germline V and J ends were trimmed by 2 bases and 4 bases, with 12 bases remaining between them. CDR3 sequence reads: CASSFFGGAYGYTF. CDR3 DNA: TGTGCCAGCAGCTTCTTTGGGGGGGCCTATGGCTACACCTTC.

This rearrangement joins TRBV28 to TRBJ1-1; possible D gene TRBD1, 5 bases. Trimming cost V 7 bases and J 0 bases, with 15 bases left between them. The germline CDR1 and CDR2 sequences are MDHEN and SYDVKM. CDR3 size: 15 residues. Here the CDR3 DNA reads TGTGCCAGCACGAGCCCTCTGGGGCTGAACACTGAAGCTTTCTTT. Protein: CASTSPLGLNTEAFF.

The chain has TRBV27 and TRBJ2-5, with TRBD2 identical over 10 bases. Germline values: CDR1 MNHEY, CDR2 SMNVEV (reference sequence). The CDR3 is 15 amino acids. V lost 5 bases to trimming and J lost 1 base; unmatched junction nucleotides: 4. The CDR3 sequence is CASSIQRGGQETQYF. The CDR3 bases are TGTGCCAGCAGTATACAGCGGGGGGGCCAAGAGACCCAGTACTTC.

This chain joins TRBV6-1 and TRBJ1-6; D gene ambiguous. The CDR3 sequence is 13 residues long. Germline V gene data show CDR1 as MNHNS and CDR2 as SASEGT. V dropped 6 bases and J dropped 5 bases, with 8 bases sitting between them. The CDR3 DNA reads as TGTGCCAGCAGGACGACCCATAATTCACCCCTCCACTTT. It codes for CASRTTHNSPLHF.

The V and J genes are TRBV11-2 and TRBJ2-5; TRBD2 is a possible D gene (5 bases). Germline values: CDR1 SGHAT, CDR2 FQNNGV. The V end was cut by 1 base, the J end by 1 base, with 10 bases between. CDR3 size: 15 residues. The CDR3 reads CASSLGRAIQETQYF. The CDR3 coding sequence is TGTGCCAGCAGCTTAGGGCGGGCGATCCAAGAGACCCAGTACTTC.

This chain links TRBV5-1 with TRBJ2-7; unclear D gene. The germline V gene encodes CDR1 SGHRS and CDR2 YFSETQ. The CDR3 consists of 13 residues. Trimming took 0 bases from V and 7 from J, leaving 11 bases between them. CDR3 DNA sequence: TGCGCCAGCAGCTTGGCCGGGCAGGTGGAGCAGTACTTC. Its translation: CASSLAGQVEQYF. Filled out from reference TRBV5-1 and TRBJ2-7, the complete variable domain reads KAGVTQTPRYLIKTRGQQVTLSCSPISGHRSVSWYQQTPGQGLQFLFEYFSETQRNKGNFPGRFSGRQFSNSRSEMNVSTLELGDSALYLCASSLAGQVEQYFGPGTRLTVT.

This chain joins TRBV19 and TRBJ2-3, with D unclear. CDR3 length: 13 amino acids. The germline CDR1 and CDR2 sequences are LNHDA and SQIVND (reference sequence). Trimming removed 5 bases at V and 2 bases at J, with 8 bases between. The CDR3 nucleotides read TGTGCCAGTAGTCACCCAGCCACAGATACGCAGTATTTT. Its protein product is CASSHPATDTQYF. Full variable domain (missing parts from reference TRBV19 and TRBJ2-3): DGGITQSPKYLFRKEGQNVTLSCEQNLNHDAMYWYRQDPGQGLRLIYYSQIVNDFQKGDIAEGYSVSREKKESFPLTVTSAQKNPTAFYLCASSHPATDTQYFGPGTRLTVL.

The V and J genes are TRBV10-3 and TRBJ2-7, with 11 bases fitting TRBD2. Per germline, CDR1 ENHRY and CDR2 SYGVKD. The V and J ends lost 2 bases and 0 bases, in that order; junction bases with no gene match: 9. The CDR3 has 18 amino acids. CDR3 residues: CAISESLLAGGLSYEQYF. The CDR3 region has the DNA TGTGCCATCAGTGAGAGTCTGCTAGCGGGAGGCCTCTCCTACGAGCAGTACTTC.

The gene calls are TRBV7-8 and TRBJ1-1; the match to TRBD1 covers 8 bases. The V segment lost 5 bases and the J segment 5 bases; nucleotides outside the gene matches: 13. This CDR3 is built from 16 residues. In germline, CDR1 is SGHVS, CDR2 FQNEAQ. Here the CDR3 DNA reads TGTGCCAGCAGCCCTAGGGGATGGACAGGGTGGACTGAAGCTTTCTTT. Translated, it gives CASSPRGWTGWTEAFF.

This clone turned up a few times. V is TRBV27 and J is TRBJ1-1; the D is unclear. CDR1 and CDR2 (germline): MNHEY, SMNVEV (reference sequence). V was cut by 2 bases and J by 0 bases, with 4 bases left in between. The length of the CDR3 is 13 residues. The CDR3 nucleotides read TGTGCCAGCAGTTTACACGTGAACACTGAAGCTTTCTTT. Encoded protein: CASSLHVNTEAFF.

The CDR3 here is CASSPTGNSNQPQHF. Written as DNA, the CDR3 is TGTGCCAGCAGCCCCACAGGGAATAGCAATCAGCCCCAGCATTTT. This chain uses TRBV6-1 with TRBJ1-5; maybe TRBD1 (6 bases). This CDR3 comprises 15 residues. Germline V gives CDR1 MNHNS, CDR2 SASEGT. V shed 6 bases and J shed 0 bases, with 12 bases lying between them.

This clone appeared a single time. The CDR3 nucleotides read TGTGCCAGCAGCAACCGACAGGGCGTCGGTGAAAAACTGTTTTTT. Protein: CASSNRQGVGEKLFF. This chain links TRBV9 with TRBJ1-4; 7 nucleotides agree with TRBD1. The trim removed 4 bases at V and 7 bases at J, leaving 10 bases unmatched. CDR3 length: 15 amino acids. Germline V gene lookup returns CDR1 SGDLS and CDR2 YYNGEE.

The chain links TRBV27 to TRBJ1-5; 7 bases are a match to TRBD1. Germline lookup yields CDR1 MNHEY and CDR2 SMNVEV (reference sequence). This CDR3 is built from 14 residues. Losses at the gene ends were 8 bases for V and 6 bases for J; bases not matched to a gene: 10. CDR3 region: CASRTTGVSQPQHF. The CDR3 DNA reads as TGTGCCAGCCGCACTACAGGGGTAAGTCAGCCCCAGCATTTT.

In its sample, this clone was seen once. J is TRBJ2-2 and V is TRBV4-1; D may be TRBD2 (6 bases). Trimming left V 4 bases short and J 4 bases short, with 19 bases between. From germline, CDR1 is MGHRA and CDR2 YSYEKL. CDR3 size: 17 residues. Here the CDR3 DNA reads TGCGCCAGCAGCCCTCAGGCTGTGGGGAGGACCACCGGGGAGCTGTTTTTT. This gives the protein CASSPQAVGRTTGELFF.

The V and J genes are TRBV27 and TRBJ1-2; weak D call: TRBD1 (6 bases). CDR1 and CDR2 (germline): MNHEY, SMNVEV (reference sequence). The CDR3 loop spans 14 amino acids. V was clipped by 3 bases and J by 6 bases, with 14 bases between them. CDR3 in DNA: TGTGCCAGCAGTTTGTCCAGGGGTCTCGATGGCTACACCTTC. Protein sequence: CASSLSRGLDGYTF.

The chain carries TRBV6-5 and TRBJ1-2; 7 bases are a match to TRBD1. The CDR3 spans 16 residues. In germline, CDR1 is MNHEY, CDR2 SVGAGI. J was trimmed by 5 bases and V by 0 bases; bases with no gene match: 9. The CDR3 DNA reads TGTGCCAGCAGTTACTCGAGGGCAGGGGGACGGTATGGCTACACCTTC. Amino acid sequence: CASSYSRAGGRYGYTF.

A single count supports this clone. The CDR3 region has the DNA TGTGCCAGCAGCTTATCAGGGAGATTCACAGATACGCAGTATTTT. It codes for CASSLSGRFTDTQYF. The chain employs TRBV5-8 and TRBJ2-3; D may correspond to TRBD1 or TRBD2 (5 bases each). The CDR3 consists of 15 residues. Germline V lookup: CDR1 SGHTS, CDR2 YDEGEE. Trimming stripped 2 bases from V and 2 bases from J, with 12 bases between.

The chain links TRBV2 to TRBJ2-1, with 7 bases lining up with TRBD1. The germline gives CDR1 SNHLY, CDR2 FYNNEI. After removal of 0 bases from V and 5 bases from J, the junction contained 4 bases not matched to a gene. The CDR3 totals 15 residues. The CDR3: CASSEASTGNNEQFF. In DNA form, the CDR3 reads TGTGCCAGCAGTGAAGCGTCGACAGGGAACAATGAGCAGTTCTTC.

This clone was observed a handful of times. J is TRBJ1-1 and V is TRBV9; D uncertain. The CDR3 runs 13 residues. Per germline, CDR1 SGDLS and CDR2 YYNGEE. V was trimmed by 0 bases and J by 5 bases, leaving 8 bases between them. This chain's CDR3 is CASSVEPDTEAFF. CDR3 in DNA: TGTGCCAGCAGCGTAGAGCCGGATACTGAAGCTTTCTTT.

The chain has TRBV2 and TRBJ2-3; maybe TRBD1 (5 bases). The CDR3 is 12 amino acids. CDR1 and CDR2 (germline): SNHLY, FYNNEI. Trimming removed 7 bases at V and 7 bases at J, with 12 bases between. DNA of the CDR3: TGTGCCAGCATCGAACAGGATTATACGCAGTATTTT. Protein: CASIEQDYTQYF.

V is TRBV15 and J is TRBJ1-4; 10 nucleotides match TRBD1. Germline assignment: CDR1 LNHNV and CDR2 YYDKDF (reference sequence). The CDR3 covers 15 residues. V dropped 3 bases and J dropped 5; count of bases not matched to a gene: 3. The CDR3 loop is CATSRDRGFNEKLFF. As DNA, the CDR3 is TGTGCCACCAGCAGGGACAGGGGGTTCAATGAAAAACTGTTTTTT.

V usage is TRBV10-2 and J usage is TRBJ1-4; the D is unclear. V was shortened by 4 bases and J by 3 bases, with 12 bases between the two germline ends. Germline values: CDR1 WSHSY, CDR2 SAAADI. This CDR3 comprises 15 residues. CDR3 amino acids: CASSAEGASNEKLFF. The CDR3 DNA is TGCGCCAGCAGTGCAGAGGGTGCGTCTAATGAAAAACTGTTTTTT.

The CDR3 DNA sequence: TGTGCCAGCAGCCCGTCACAGGGATATTCACCCCTCCACTTT. Its translation is CASSPSQGYSPLHF. This chain connects TRBV7-1 to TRBJ1-6, with D possibly matching TRBD1 (6 bases). TRBV7-1 is designated an ORF whose function remains uncertain. The CDR3 consists of 14 residues. V dropped 5 bases and J dropped 8 bases, with 13 bases sitting between them.

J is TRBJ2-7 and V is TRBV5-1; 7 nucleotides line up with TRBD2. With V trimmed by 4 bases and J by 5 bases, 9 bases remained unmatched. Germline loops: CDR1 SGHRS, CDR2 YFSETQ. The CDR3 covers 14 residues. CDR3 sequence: CASSRGGRGNEQYF. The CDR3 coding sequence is TGCGCCAGCAGCAGGGGAGGGAGGGGCAACGAGCAGTACTTC.

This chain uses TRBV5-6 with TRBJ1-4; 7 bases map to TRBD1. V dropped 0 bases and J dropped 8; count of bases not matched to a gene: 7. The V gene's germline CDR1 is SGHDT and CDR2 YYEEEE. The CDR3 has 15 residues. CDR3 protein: CASSLEGRGREKLFF. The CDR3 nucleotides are TGTGCCAGCAGCTTGGAAGGCAGGGGGAGAGAAAAACTGTTTTTT.

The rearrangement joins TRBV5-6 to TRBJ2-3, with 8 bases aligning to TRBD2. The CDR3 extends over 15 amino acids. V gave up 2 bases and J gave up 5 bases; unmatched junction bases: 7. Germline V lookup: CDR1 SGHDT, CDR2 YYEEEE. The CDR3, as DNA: TGTGCCAGCAGCTTCCGGGAGGGAACACGAGATACGCAGTATTTT. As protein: CASSFREGTRDTQYF.

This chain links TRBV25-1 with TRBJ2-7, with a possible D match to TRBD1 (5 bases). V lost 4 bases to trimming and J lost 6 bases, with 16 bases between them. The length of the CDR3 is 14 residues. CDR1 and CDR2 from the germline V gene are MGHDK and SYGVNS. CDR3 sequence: CASSAAQGPFEQYF. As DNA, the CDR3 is TGTGCCAGCAGTGCGGCCCAGGGTCCGTTCGAGCAGTACTTC.

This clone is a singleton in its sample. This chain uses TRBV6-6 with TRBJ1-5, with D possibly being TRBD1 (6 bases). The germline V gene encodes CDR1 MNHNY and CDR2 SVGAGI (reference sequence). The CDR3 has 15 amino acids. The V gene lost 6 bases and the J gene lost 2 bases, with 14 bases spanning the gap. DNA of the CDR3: TGTGCCAGCAGCCCGGGGGCGCGGGGCAATCAGCCCCAGCATTTT. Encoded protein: CASSPGARGNQPQHF.

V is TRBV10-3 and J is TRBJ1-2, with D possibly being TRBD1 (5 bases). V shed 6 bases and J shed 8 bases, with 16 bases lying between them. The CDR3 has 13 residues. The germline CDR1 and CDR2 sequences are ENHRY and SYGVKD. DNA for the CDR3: TGTGCCATCAGCTTCGGGGGGGGAACCGGCTACACCTTC. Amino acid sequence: CAISFGGGTGYTF.